These T cell receptor beta chains were read from a single sample in a study of T cell responses to AZD1222 COVID-19 vaccine. Sequencing used immunoSEQ multiplex PCR; TCRdb keeps in-frame clones, though not all of them. The repertoire holds under 70,000 clones, 89% seen once, with roughly 14% in the top ten. The source was peripheral blood, collected 28 days after the second AZD1222 dose. All receptors come from an adult who received the AZD1222 COVID-19 vaccine. The CDR3 runs from the conserved cysteine through the conserved F or W. The order of the fields is J gene, V gene, CDR3 protein.

TRBJ1-4 | TRBV23-1 | CASSPKAGDDF
TRBJ2-5 | TRBV20-1 | CSASPGLAGDETQYF
TRBJ2-7 | TRBV5-1 | CASSRSEAGEQYF
TRBJ2-6 | TRBV13 | CASSSPRGRGLPRGANVLTF
TRBJ2-7 | TRBV20-1 | CSASPGGTYEQYF
TRBJ1-6 | TRBV7-9 | CASSLEGQPSPLHF
TRBJ2-1 | TRBV10-3 | CAISDGTSSYNEQFF
TRBJ1-1 | TRBV5-4 | CASSLDTEAFF
TRBJ2-3 | TRBV6-6 | CATCKTSSGTDTQYF
TRBJ2-2 | TRBV12-3/TRBV12-4 | CASRKTGTGELFF
TRBJ2-3 | TRBV6-5 | CASSPSRGRTDTQYF
TRBJ1-6 | TRBV5-4 | CASKTRNSPLHF
TRBJ2-7 | TRBV6-1 | CASSEATLYEQYF
TRBJ2-1 | TRBV5-1 | CASSLDPQSHNEQFF
TRBJ2-5 | TRBV3-1/TRBV3-2 | CASSQRGQETQYF
TRBJ2-2 | TRBV4-3 | CASSQDRPSTGELFF
TRBJ2-1 | TRBV15 | CASSTSPPSYNEQFF
TRBJ2-7 | TRBV7-9 | CASSQTGTGFYEQYF